This paragraph covers one TCR beta chain sequence. No antigen is known for it. TCRdb keeps only in-frame clones here, not all; method: immunoSEQ multiplex PCR. The sample holds some 120,000 clones, around 92% seen once. These data are taken from a study of T cell responses to AZD1222 COVID-19 vaccine. Study-level background: The study pooled second doses at about 4 or about 12 weeks.

Findings and limits, study-wide: Females made up more of the donors, who were largely white British, and clonal diversity may have come out too low.

The CDR3 has 15 amino acids. CDR1 and CDR2 (germline): SNHLY, FYNNEI. V shed 6 bases and J shed 1 base, with 15 bases lying between them. This sequence originates from an adult in good health. The input for sequencing was peripheral blood, taken on day 0 of AZD1222 vaccination. The rearrangement uses TRBV2 and TRBJ1-1; D not certain. The chain's CDR3 is CASSSRFRENTEAFF. CDR3 nucleotide sequence: TGTGCCAGCAGCTCGAGGTTCCGAGAGAACACTGAAGCTTTCTTT.